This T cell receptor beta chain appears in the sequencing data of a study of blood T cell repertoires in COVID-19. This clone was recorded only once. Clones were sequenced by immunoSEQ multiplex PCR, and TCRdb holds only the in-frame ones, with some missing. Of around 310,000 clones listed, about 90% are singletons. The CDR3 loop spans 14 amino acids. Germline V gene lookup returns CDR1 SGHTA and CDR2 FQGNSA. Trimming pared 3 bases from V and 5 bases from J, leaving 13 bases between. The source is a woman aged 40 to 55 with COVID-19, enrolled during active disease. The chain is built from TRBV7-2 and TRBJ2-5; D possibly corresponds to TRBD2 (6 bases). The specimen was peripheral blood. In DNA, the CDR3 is TGTGCCAGCAGCTTCGGAGGGCTGGGGGAGACCCAGTACTTC. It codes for CASSFGGLGETQYF.